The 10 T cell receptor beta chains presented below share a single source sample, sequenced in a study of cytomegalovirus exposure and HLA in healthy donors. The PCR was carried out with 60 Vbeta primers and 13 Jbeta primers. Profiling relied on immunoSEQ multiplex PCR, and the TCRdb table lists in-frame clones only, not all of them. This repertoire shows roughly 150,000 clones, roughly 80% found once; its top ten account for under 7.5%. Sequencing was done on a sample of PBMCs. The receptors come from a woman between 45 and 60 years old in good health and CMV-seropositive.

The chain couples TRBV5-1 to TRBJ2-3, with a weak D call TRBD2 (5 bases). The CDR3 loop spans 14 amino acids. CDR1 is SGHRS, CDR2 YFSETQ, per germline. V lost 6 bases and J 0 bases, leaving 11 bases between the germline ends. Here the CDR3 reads CASMVSGSTDTQYF. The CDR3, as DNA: TGCGCCAGCATGGTTTCGGGGAGCACAGATACGCAGTATTTT.

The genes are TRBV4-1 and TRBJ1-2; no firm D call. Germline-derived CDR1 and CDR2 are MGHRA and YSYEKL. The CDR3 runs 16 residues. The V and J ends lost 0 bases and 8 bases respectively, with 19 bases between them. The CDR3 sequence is CASSQDGLGPLGGYTF. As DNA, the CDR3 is TGCGCCAGCAGCCAAGATGGACTCGGACCACTCGGCGGCTACACCTTC.

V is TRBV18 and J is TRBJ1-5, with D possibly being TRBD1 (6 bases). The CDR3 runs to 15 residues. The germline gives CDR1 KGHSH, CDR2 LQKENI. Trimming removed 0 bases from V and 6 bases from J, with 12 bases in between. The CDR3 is CASSPPGGHSQPQHF. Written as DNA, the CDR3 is TGTGCCAGCTCACCACCGGGGGGGCATAGTCAGCCCCAGCATTTT. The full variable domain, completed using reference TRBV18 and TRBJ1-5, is NAGVMQNPRHLVRRRGQEARLRCSPMKGHSHVYWYRQLPEEGLKFMVYLQKENIIDESGMPKERFSAEFPKEGPSILRIQQVVRGDSAAYFCASSPPGGHSQPQHFGDGTRLSIL.

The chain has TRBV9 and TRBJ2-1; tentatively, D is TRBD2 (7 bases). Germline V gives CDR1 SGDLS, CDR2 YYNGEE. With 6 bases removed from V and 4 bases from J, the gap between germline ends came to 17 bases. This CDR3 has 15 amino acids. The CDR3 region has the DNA TGTGCCAGCACGTACGGCGGGGGCCGTTACAATGAGCAGTTCTTC. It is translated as CASTYGGGRYNEQFF.

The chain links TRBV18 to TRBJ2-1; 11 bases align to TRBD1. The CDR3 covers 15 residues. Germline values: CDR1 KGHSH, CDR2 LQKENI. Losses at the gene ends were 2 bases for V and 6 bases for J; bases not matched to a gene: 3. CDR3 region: CASSPFGTGGNEQFF. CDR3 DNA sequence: TGTGCCAGCTCACCATTCGGGACAGGGGGCAATGAGCAGTTCTTC.

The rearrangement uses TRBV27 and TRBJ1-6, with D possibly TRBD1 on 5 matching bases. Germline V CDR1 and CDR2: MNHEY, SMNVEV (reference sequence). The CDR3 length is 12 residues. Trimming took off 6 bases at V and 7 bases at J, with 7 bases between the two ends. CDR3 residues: CASRPGNSPLHF. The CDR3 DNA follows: TGTGCCAGCAGACCAGGGAATTCACCCCTCCACTTT.

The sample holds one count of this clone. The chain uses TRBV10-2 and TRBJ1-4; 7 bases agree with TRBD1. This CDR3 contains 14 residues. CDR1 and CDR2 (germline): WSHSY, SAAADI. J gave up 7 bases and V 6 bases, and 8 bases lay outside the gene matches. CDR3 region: CASRARQGGEKLFF. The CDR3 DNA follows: TGCGCCAGCAGAGCCCGACAGGGCGGTGAAAAACTGTTTTTT.

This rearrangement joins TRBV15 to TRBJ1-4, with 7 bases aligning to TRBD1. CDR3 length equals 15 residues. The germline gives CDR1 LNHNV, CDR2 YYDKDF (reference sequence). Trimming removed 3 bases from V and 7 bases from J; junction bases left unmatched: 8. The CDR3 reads CATSSSRQGGEKLFF. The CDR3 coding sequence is TGTGCCACCAGCAGTTCTCGACAGGGAGGTGAAAAACTGTTTTTT.

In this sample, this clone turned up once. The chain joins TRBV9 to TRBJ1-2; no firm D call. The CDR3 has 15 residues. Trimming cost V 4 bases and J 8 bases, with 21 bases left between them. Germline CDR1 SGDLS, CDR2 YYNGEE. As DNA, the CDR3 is TGTGCCAGCAGCCCCGGTTCACCGGCGGTGTGGGGCTACACCTTC. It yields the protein CASSPGSPAVWGYTF.

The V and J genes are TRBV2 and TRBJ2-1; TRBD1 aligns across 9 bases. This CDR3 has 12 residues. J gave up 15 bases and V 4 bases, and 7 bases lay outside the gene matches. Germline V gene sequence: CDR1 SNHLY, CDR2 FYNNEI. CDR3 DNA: TGTGCCAGCAGTGTTCGGACAGGGGTTGGGTTCTTC. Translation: CASSVRTGVGFF.